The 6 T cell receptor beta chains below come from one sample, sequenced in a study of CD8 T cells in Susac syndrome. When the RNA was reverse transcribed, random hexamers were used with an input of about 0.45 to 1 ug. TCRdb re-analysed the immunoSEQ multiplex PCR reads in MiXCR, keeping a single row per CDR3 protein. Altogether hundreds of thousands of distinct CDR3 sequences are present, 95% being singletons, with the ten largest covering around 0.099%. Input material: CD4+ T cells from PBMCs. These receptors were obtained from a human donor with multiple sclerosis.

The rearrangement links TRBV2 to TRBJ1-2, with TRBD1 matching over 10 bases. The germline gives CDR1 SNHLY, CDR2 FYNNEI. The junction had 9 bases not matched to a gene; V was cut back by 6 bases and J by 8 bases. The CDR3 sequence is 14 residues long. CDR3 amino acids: CASSPGTGDSGYTF. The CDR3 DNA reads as TGTGCCAGCAGCCCCGGGACAGGGGATTCGGGCTACACCTTC.

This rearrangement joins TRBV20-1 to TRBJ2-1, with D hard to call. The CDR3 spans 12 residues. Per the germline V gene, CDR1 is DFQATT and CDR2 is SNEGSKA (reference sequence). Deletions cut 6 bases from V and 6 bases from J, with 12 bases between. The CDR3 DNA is TGCAGTGCGGTAACGTGGGGCAATGAGCAGTTCTTC. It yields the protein CSAVTWGNEQFF.

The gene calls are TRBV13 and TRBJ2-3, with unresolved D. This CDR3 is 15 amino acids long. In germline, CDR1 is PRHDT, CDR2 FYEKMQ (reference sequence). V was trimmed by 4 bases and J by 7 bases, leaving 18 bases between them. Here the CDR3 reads CASSSMGQPRNTQYF. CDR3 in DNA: TGTGCCAGCAGCTCGATGGGCCAGCCCCGGAATACGCAGTATTTT.

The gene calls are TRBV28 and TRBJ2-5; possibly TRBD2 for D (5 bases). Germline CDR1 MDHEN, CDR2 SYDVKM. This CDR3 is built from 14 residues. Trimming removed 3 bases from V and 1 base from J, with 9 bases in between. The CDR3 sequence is CASSLSGFQETQYF. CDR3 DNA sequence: TGTGCCAGCAGTTTGAGCGGTTTCCAAGAGACCCAGTACTTC.

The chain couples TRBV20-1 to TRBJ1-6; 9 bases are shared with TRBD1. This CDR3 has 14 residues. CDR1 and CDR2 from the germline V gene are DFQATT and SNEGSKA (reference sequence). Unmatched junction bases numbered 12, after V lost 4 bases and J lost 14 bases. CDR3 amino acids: CSAKGQGMIVSLHF. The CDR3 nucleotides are TGCAGTGCTAAAGGACAGGGGATGATTGTGTCCCTCCACTTT.

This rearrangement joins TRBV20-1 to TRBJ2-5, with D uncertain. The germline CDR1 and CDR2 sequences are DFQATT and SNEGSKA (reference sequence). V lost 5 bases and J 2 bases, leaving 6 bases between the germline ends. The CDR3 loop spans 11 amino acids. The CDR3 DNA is TGCAGTGCTGACGGGCAAGAGACCCAGTACTTC. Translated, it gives CSADGQETQYF.